These T cell receptor beta chains were read from a single sample in a study of cytomegalovirus exposure and HLA in healthy donors. Some clones are missing from TCRdb's copy, which holds only in-frame ones; the method was immunoSEQ multiplex PCR. The data show roughly 100,000 clones, about 9.4% seen once. Specimen: PBMCs. All receptors derive from a man in his forties in good health and CMV-seropositive. Both conserved end residues are part of each CDR3. D genes are given only for firm matches.

J gene,V gene,D gene,CDR3 protein
TRBJ2-3,TRBV4-2,.,CASSQEGHSTDTQYF
TRBJ1-1,TRBV15,.,CATSRDYPRTEAFF
TRBJ2-4,TRBV28,TRBD1,CASNPTGAAAKNIQYF
TRBJ2-5,TRBV7-2,.,CASSSGIRETQYF
TRBJ1-3,TRBV28,.,CASRHRSGNTIYF
TRBJ2-7,TRBV27,TRBD1,CASSPAIGTVPYEQYF
TRBJ2-3,TRBV6-5,.,CASSLNYRGSDTQYF
TRBJ2-1,TRBV7-9,.,CASSLQRFESYNEQFF
TRBJ2-1,TRBV29-1,.,CSAPRMVADYNEQFF
TRBJ2-7,TRBV4-1,.,CASSPPGNYEQYF
TRBJ2-5,TRBV9,TRBD1,CASSGTGGRETQYF
TRBJ2-5,TRBV2,TRBD1,CASSWTGQETQYF
TRBJ1-2,TRBV9,TRBD1,CASRGTGTNYGYTF
TRBJ2-7,TRBV14,.,CATGDSYEQYF
TRBJ2-5,TRBV5-6,.,CASSLWAKETQYF
TRBJ2-7,TRBV28,.,CASGLGLALYEQYF
TRBJ2-5,TRBV2,.,CASSRSRDLQETQYF
TRBJ2-3,TRBV5-1,.,CASSLRRFLAEDTQYF
TRBJ2-7,TRBV5-5,.,CASRSTETYEQYF
TRBJ1-2,TRBV6-1,.,CASSPGAQNYGYTF
TRBJ2-4,TRBV19,TRBD1,CASSSTGTGGTIQYF
TRBJ2-7,TRBV19,.,CASSSWRETYEQYF
TRBJ1-1,TRBV10-3,TRBD1,CAIRPTGGGVEAFF
TRBJ1-1,TRBV27,.,CASRPLQGKAFF
TRBJ2-5,TRBV9,.,CASSAHANVIETQYF
TRBJ2-4,TRBV4-1,TRBD2,CASSQDLTSESYKNIQYF
TRBJ1-1,TRBV27,.,CASRPTGGTEAFF
TRBJ2-2,TRBV29-1,.,CSVDMNTGELFF
TRBJ2-7,TRBV27,.,CASSLSRLGATYEQYF
TRBJ1-1,TRBV2,.,CASSVMTGNTEAFF
TRBJ1-1,TRBV16,TRBD1,CASSQRFSRQGITEAFF
TRBJ2-5,TRBV28,.,CASQSTGGAQETQYF
TRBJ2-7,TRBV5-1,TRBD1,CASREGGVSQEQYF
TRBJ1-2,TRBV6-5,.,CASSYLQGHYGYTF
TRBJ2-1,TRBV10-3,.,CAILESGYNEQFF
TRBJ1-1,TRBV28,.,CASSLIGGGEAFF
TRBJ2-7,TRBV9,TRBD1,CASSTGQKYEQYF
TRBJ2-7,TRBV29-1,.,CSGIQGPEQYF
TRBJ1-2,TRBV7-3,.,CASSPSRDGNYGYTF
TRBJ1-5,TRBV7-2,.,CASSLTGTYQPQHF
TRBJ2-1,TRBV9,.,CASSVSSLGREQFF
TRBJ2-1,TRBV19,TRBD2,CASKVSGGYNEQFF
TRBJ2-5,TRBV5-4,.,CASSLSVSLETQYF
TRBJ2-7,TRBV7-2,.,CASSSVGGYGGYSYEQYF
TRBJ2-3,TRBV2,TRBD1,CASSDPRGRTDTQYF